What follows describes a single T cell receptor (beta chain). Its antigen is as yet unknown. This entry belongs to a study of cytomegalovirus exposure and HLA in healthy donors. Across the whole study: Unique TCR beta sequences numbering about 100 million came from about 179 million T cells in an earlier analysis.

In the PCR, 60 Vbeta and 13 Jbeta primers were used. The assay was immunoSEQ multiplex PCR, and TCRdb's table has in-frame clones only and misses some. Of under 95,000 clones in the sample, around 79% were seen once. Study-level findings and limits: TCR beta chain V- and J-gene trimming was linked, in a later analysis, to a missense variant in DCLRE1C. Some highly shared sequence variants likely arose as a pipeline artifact. Later work showed greater clonal expansion in HLA-associated TCR beta chains than in equally common others.

Germline lookup yields CDR1 SGHTA and CDR2 FQGNSA. The CDR3 is made up of 16 amino acids. Trimming shortened V by 5 bases and J by 2 bases, and 15 bases separated the two germline ends. The sample consisted of PBMCs. The chain recombines TRBV7-2 with TRBJ2-2, with a tentative D call TRBD1 (6 bases). This TCR was recovered from a woman aged 35 to 49 in good health and CMV-seropositive. The CDR3 sequence is CASSTRGGKNTGELFF. CDR3 coding DNA: TGTGCCAGCAGCACCAGGGGCGGAAAAAACACCGGGGAGCTGTTTTTT.